This is a list of T cell receptor beta chains from one sample in a study of T cells in Graves' hyperthyroidism and ophthalmopathy. TCRdb reprocessed the multiplex PCR reads via MiXCR and lists one record per CDR3 protein. This table has hundreds of thousands of distinct CDR3 sequences, roughly 40% appearing once. The sample taken for sequencing was blood. All receptors derive from a man aged 18 to 29 with Graves' hyperthyroidism. CDR3s include the opening cysteine and the closing phenylalanine or tryptophan. The D gene is left open where the match is weak. Where a row states a size, it is once, few, many or the class of an expanded clone; other rows omit it.

D gene: NA
V gene: TRBV6-5
clone size: many
J gene: TRBJ2-7
CDR3 length: 13
CDR3 protein: CASSYSGLGEQYF
CDR3 DNA: TGTGCCAGCAGTTACTCGGGACTTGGCGAGCAGTACTTC

D gene: TRBD2
V gene: TRBV7-2
clone size: NA
J gene: TRBJ2-2
CDR3 length: 17
CDR3 protein: CASSSVAGGMCTGELFF
CDR3 DNA: TGTGCCAGCAGCTCAGTCGCGGGAGGAATGTGCACCGGGGAGCTGTTTTTT

D gene: TRBD2
V gene: TRBV6-5
clone size: NA
J gene: TRBJ2-2
CDR3 length: 14
CDR3 protein: CASSPLAEVGELFF
CDR3 DNA: TGTGCCAGCAGTCCCCTAGCGGAAGTTGGGGAGCTGTTTTTT

D gene: NA
V gene: TRBV7-2
clone size: few
J gene: TRBJ2-7
CDR3 length: 14
CDR3 protein: CASGPDMISYEQYF
CDR3 DNA: TGTGCCAGCGGCCCCGATATGATCTCCTACGAGCAGTACTTC

D gene: NA
V gene: TRBV7-9
clone size: many
J gene: TRBJ2-2
CDR3 length: 12
CDR3 protein: CASSLSPGELFF
CDR3 DNA: TGTGCCAGCAGCCTCTCCCCCGGGGAGCTGTTTTTT

D gene: TRBD1
V gene: TRBV2
clone size: few
J gene: TRBJ1-5
CDR3 length: 13
CDR3 protein: CASRATGGQPQHF
CDR3 DNA: TGTGCCAGCAGGGCTACAGGGGGCCAGCCCCAGCATTTT

D gene: TRBD1
V gene: TRBV7-9
clone size: NA
J gene: TRBJ2-2
CDR3 length: 16
CDR3 protein: CASSLGKQGADGELFF
CDR3 DNA: TGTGCCAGCAGCTTGGGGAAACAGGGGGCGGACGGGGAGCTGTTTTTT

D gene: NA
V gene: TRBV7-9
clone size: few
J gene: TRBJ1-2
CDR3 length: 14
CDR3 protein: CASSEADTNYGYTF
CDR3 DNA: TGTGCCAGCAGCGAAGCCGACACTAACTATGGCTACACCTTC

D gene: TRBD2
V gene: TRBV20-1
clone size: many
J gene: TRBJ2-7
CDR3 length: 12
CDR3 protein: CSFEREAYEQYF
CDR3 DNA: TGCAGTTTTGAGCGGGAGGCCTACGAGCAGTACTTC

D gene: NA
V gene: TRBV5-6
clone size: NA
J gene: TRBJ2-7
CDR3 length: 14
CDR3 protein: CASSLLASYHEQYF
CDR3 DNA: TGTGCCAGCAGCTTGTTGGCTAGCTACCACGAGCAGTACTTC

D gene: TRBD2
V gene: TRBV7-2
clone size: many
J gene: TRBJ2-7
CDR3 length: 16
CDR3 protein: CASSLGGSGVSYEQYF
CDR3 DNA: TGTGCCAGCAGCTTAGGCGGTAGCGGGGTCTCCTACGAGCAGTACTTC

D gene: NA
V gene: TRBV5-1
clone size: few
J gene: TRBJ1-2
CDR3 length: 13
CDR3 protein: CASSFQTDRGYTF
CDR3 DNA: TGCGCCAGCAGTTTCCAGACAGATCGGGGCTACACCTTC